Following are 24 T cell receptor beta chains from one sample sequenced in a study of CD8 T cells in ankylosing spondylitis. TCRdb re-derived calls from the 5' RACE reads in MiXCR, one entry per CDR3 protein. The data contain some 70,000 distinct CDR3 sequences, about 5% of them seen just once; the ten biggest clones take up 2.2%. Sequencing was done on a sample of blood, either unsorted or a sorted T cell fraction (not recorded which). The receptors originated from a male donor with ankylosing spondylitis or in good health (not recorded which).

The table lists this clonotype with many counts. The chain joins TRBV10-3 to TRBJ2-1, with 10 nucleotides matching TRBD2. CDR3 length: 14 amino acids. J gave up 3 bases and V 6 bases, and 2 bases lay outside the gene matches. Germline loops: CDR1 ENHRY, CDR2 SYGVKD. The CDR3 nucleotides read TGTGCCATCAGGGAGCGGGGGGGCTACAATGAGCAGTTCTTC. It encodes CAIRERGGYNEQFF.

In its sample, this clonotype was seen many times. The gene calls are TRBV7-9 and TRBJ2-7; D is unclear. The CDR3 consists of 12 residues. CDR1 is SEHNR, CDR2 FQNEAQ, per germline (reference sequence). Trimming pared 5 bases from V and 4 bases from J, leaving 9 bases between. Written as DNA, the CDR3 is TGTGCCAGCAGCGGCTTTGGGTACGAGCAGTACTTC. Translating it yields CASSGFGYEQYF.

The J gene is TRBJ1-5, the V gene TRBV28; perhaps TRBD1 as D (5 bases). Germline assignment: CDR1 MDHEN and CDR2 SYDVKM. V lost 2 bases and J lost 0, with 11 bases in between. CDR3 length: 16 amino acids. In DNA form, the CDR3 reads TGTGCCAGCAGTTTACAGGGTAGTATTAGCAATCAGCCCCAGCATTTT. Encoded protein: CASSLQGSISNQPQHF.

Many counts were recorded for this clonotype. Relative to the germline gene, one junction end is altered; a read error may explain this. The V call is TRBV20-1, the J call TRBJ2-1; 10 bases agree with TRBD2. Germline values: CDR1 DFQATT, CDR2 SNEGSKA (reference sequence). The CDR3 is 17 residues long. This CDR3 reads CCAPGPVAIAGGNEQFF. Here the CDR3 DNA reads TGCTGTGCTCCCGGGCCCGTGGCGATAGCGGGAGGCAATGAGCAGTTCTTC.

The chain recombines TRBV5-1 with TRBJ1-4; 11 bases agree with TRBD1. The germline V gene has CDR1 SGHRS and CDR2 YFSETQ. This CDR3 is 16 amino acids long. With V trimmed by 5 bases and J by 11 bases, 14 bases remained unmatched. The CDR3 nucleotides read TGCGCCAGCAGTTCCGGACAGGGGGCGATGGCAGGGAAACTGTTTTTT. It encodes CASSSGQGAMAGKLFF.

There are many counts of this clonotype. The J gene is TRBJ1-1, the V gene TRBV2, with D perhaps matching TRBD1 (5 bases). The CDR3 covers 13 residues. The V gene lost 6 bases and the J gene lost 1 base, with 9 bases spanning the gap. The germline gives CDR1 SNHLY, CDR2 FYNNEI. CDR3 nucleotides: TGTGCCAGCAGGGCACAGGAGAACACTGAAGCTTTCTTT. Translating it yields CASRAQENTEAFF.

This clonotype was seen repeatedly, ten times or more. The rearrangement uses TRBV9 and TRBJ1-1; 7 positions match TRBD1. V was clipped by 2 bases and J by 3 bases; unmatched bases: 1. Looked up from germline, CDR1 is SGDLS and CDR2 is YYNGEE. The CDR3 length is 13 residues. The CDR3 is CASSVGQDTEAFF. The CDR3 DNA follows: TGTGCCAGCAGCGTCGGACAGGACACTGAAGCTTTCTTT.

This clonotype was seen ten or more times. The rearrangement links TRBV29-1 to TRBJ2-2; 9 bases match TRBD1. Germline CDR1 is SQVTM and CDR2 is ANQGSEA. CDR3 length: 15 amino acids. The V gene end was trimmed by 3 bases and the J gene end by 6 bases; junction bases not matched to a gene: 8. The CDR3 DNA reads as TGCAGCGTTGAGGGGGACAGGGCCCACGCCGGGGAGCTGTTTTTT. Amino acid sequence: CSVEGDRAHAGELFF.

This clonotype showed up many times. The chain carries TRBV5-4 and TRBJ1-1, with 8 bases matching TRBD1. V dropped 4 bases and J dropped 4; count of bases not matched to a gene: 6. CDR3 length: 14 amino acids. Germline V gene sequence: CDR1 SGHNT, CDR2 YYREEE (reference sequence). CDR3 residues: CASSPGTGGTEAFF. CDR3 nucleotides: TGTGCCAGCAGCCCCGGTACAGGGGGCACTGAAGCTTTCTTT.

There are many counts of this clonotype. V gene TRBV6-1 combines with J gene TRBJ2-2; TRBD1 or TRBD2 may be the D gene (6 bases each). V lost 5 bases and J 0 bases, leaving 16 bases between the germline ends. CDR1 and CDR2 from the germline V gene are MNHNS and SASEGT. The CDR3 is 17 amino acids. CDR3 sequence reads: CASSRSGAVPNTGELFF. The CDR3 DNA reads TGTGCCAGCAGTCGGTCGGGGGCCGTTCCGAACACCGGGGAGCTGTTTTTT.

The table lists this clonotype with many counts. The chain employs TRBV10-3 and TRBJ1-1; D may be TRBD1 (5 bases). The CDR3 covers 15 residues. Germline V lookup: CDR1 ENHRY, CDR2 SYGVKD. V gave up 0 bases and J gave up 3 bases, with 11 bases separating them. The CDR3 is CAISESKQEYTEAFF. The CDR3 DNA reads as TGTGCCATCAGTGAGTCGAAACAGGAGTACACTGAAGCTTTCTTT.

This clonotype has at least ten counts. The genes are TRBV6-5 and TRBJ1-5; no clear D gene. Germline V gene lookup returns CDR1 MNHEY and CDR2 SVGAGI. This CDR3 region has 13 residues. V was cut by 4 bases and J by 5 bases, with 9 bases left in between. The CDR3 loop is CASSSTRDQPQHF. The CDR3 DNA sequence: TGTGCCAGCAGTTCGACACGAGATCAGCCCCAGCATTTT.

There are many counts of this clonotype. The chain couples TRBV19 to TRBJ2-1; 7 bases match TRBD2. This CDR3 is built from 13 residues. In germline, CDR1 is LNHDA, CDR2 SQIVND (reference sequence). J gave up 10 bases and V 3 bases, and 6 bases lay outside the gene matches. CDR3 amino acids: CASSIQVGGEQFF. The CDR3 DNA reads TGTGCCAGTAGTATTCAGGTCGGGGGGGAGCAGTTCTTC.

This clonotype was counted ten times or more. This chain joins TRBV19 and TRBJ1-5, with D unclear. V lost 3 bases and J lost 2, with 2 bases in between. The germline V gene encodes CDR1 LNHDA and CDR2 SQIVND (reference sequence). This CDR3 is 12 amino acids long. The CDR3 is CASSIGNQPQHF. The CDR3 nucleotides read TGTGCCAGTAGTATCGGCAATCAGCCCCAGCATTTT.

At least ten counts were recorded for this clonotype. The chain has TRBV5-1 and TRBJ2-5; the D gene is possibly TRBD1 (5 bases). The CDR3 covers 13 residues. Germline V lookup: CDR1 SGHRS, CDR2 YFSETQ. V lost 4 bases, J lost 5 bases, and 12 bases lay in between. The CDR3 reads CASSRQSVETQYF. The CDR3 DNA follows: TGCGCCAGCAGCAGACAGAGCGTGGAGACCCAGTACTTC.

This clonotype has a count of ten or more. The chain has TRBV24-1 and TRBJ2-7; perhaps TRBD1 as D (6 bases). Trimming stripped 2 bases from V and 4 bases from J, with 14 bases between. The germline V gene encodes CDR1 KGHDR and CDR2 SFDVKD. The CDR3 has 15 amino acids. In DNA form, the CDR3 reads TGTGCCACCAGTGATTCACAGGGCGGAAAGTACGAGCAGTACTTC. This encodes CATSDSQGGKYEQYF.

This clonotype was seen many times. This chain uses TRBV7-6 with TRBJ2-3, with D possibly TRBD2 on 6 matching bases. V was pared by 5 bases and J by 3 bases, with 9 bases between. This CDR3 contains 13 residues. Germline lookup yields CDR1 SGHVS and CDR2 FNYEAQ. CDR3 nucleotides: TGTGCCAGCAGCCCGGGGGTTACAGATACGCAGTATTTT. Amino acid sequence: CASSPGVTDTQYF.

This clonotype was seen at least ten times. The chain carries TRBV7-2 and TRBJ2-3; TRBD1 aligns across 8 bases. The length of the CDR3 is 15 residues. Germline V gives CDR1 SGHTA, CDR2 FQGNSA. Germline trimming cut 2 bases from V and 5 bases from J; bases unmatched to any gene: 6. The CDR3 nucleotides read TGTGCCAGCAGCTTATCTGGACAGGGCGGAGATACGCAGTATTTT. Translation gives CASSLSGQGGDTQYF.

This clonotype was detected ten times or more. The chain uses TRBV20-1 and TRBJ2-1; D is undetermined. The CDR3 spans 15 residues. The V and J ends lost 5 bases and 1 base respectively, with 15 bases between them. The germline V gene has CDR1 DFQATT and CDR2 SNEGSKA (reference sequence). CDR3 DNA: TGCAGTGCTGCCCCACCTGAAGGGTCCTACAATGAGCAGTTCTTC. It codes for CSAAPPEGSYNEQFF.

This rearrangement joins TRBV3-1 to TRBJ1-5; 9 positions agree with TRBD1. J lost 4 bases, V lost 7 bases, and 8 bases had no gene match. The CDR3 has 15 residues. Germline CDR1 reads LGHDT; CDR2 reads YNNKEL (reference sequence). CDR3 protein: CASTPATGGNQPQHF. CDR3 DNA: TGTGCCAGCACCCCAGCGACAGGGGGAAATCAGCCCCAGCATTTT.

Ten or more counts support this clonotype. This chain uses TRBV6-2 or TRBV6-3 with TRBJ2-7; a possible D gene is TRBD1 (5 bases). Deletions cut 5 bases from V and 2 bases from J, with 13 bases between. The CDR3 runs 14 residues. The germline CDR1 and CDR2 sequences are MNHEY and SVGEGT. The CDR3 loop reads CASSPQGVPYEQYF. Here the CDR3 DNA reads TGTGCCAGCAGTCCCCAAGGGGTGCCCTACGAGCAGTACTTC.

This clonotype was picked up many times. The chain employs TRBV7-2 and TRBJ2-7, with D perhaps matching TRBD1 (6 bases). V gave up 4 bases and J gave up 0 bases, with 13 bases separating them. The CDR3 length is 15 residues. Germline-derived CDR1 and CDR2 are SGHTA and FQGNSA. The chain's CDR3 is CASSSQTGISYEQYF. The CDR3 coding sequence is TGTGCCAGCAGCTCCCAAACAGGGATCTCCTACGAGCAGTACTTC. Using reference TRBV7-2 and TRBJ2-7 for the parts outside the CDR3, the full variable domain is GAGVSQSPSNKVTEKGKDVELRCDPISGHTALYWYRQSLGQGLEFLIYFQGNSAPDKSGLPSDRFSAERTGGSVSTLTIQRTQQEDSAVYLCASSSQTGISYEQYFGPGTRLTVT.

The chain joins TRBV2 to TRBJ1-5; unclear D gene. Trimming took 8 bases from V and 3 from J, leaving 29 bases between them. CDR1 and CDR2 (germline): SNHLY, FYNNEI. The CDR3 loop spans 19 amino acids. CDR3 residues: CASCLLNRARAGNNQPQHF. The CDR3 DNA reads as TGTGCCAGCTGCTTACTAAACCGGGCCCGAGCTGGTAACAATCAGCCCCAGCATTTT.

This clonotype was picked up many times. The chain has TRBV10-3 and TRBJ1-4; possible D gene TRBD1, 6 bases. The CDR3 covers 13 residues. V dropped 6 bases and J dropped 8 bases, with 13 bases sitting between them. In germline, CDR1 is ENHRY, CDR2 SYGVKD. The CDR3 DNA reads TGTGCCATCAGGGGACAACCTGGGGAAAAACTGTTTTTT. Its translation: CAIRGQPGEKLFF.